This TCR beta chain is drawn from a study of blood T cell repertoires in COVID-19. Study details: The United States, Italy and Spain supplied acute and convalescent COVID-19 samples. Nucleic acid was either cDNA or gDNA, and it came from T cells, B-cell-depleted T cells, or PBMCs.

How the authors handled the data: Researchers report that nucleated cell counts were estimated from reference gene primer amplification. Measured with immunoSEQ multiplex PCR; TCRdb has only the in-frame clones, and not every one. The D gene and trimming were derived from the DNA, and the V and J assignments and clone size from that table. The profile shows a few hundred thousand clones, nearly 90% of them singletons. Germline CDR1 reads MDHEN; CDR2 reads SYDVKM. This CDR3 is built from 13 residues. The V end lost 2 bases, the J end lost 8 bases, and 12 bases lay between the germline ends. The chain couples TRBV28 to TRBJ1-2; D is perhaps TRBD1 (6 bases). The receptor's source is a young man with active or convalescent COVID-19. Sequencing was performed on peripheral blood. The CDR3 DNA follows: TGTGCCAGCAGTTTACTCGCAGGGGACGGCTACACCTTC. It yields the protein CASSLLAGDGYTF.